This is a list of T cell receptor beta chains from one sample in a study of blood T cell repertoires in COVID-19. The protocol was immunoSEQ multiplex PCR, while the TCRdb copy is restricted to in-frame clones and leaves out a portion. The data show 100,000 to 150,000 clones, with less than 90% seen just once and approximately 6.6% held by the top ten. Sequences were obtained from peripheral blood. The receptors were sampled from a man older than 75 with active or convalescent COVID-19. CDR3s include the opening cysteine and the closing phenylalanine or tryptophan. A D gene is named only where the DNA matches it firmly. Rows may omit the clone size; those that give it use once, few, many or a size class.

cdr3_length clone_size d_call j_call v_call cdr3_aa cdr3_nt
15 . TRBD1 TRBJ2-7 TRBV7-2 CASSYGTGATYEQYF TGTGCCAGCAGCTACGGGACAGGGGCTACCTACGAGCAGTACTTC
16 . TRBD2 TRBJ2-5 TRBV7-2 CASSLGASGIKETQYF TGTGCCAGCAGCTTAGGGGCTAGCGGGATTAAAGAGACCCAGTACTTC
15 once TRBD2 TRBJ2-2 TRBV19 CASRIGGAHTGELFF TGTGCCAGTAGAATCGGGGGGGCCCACACCGGGGAGCTGTTTTTT
15 few TRBD1 TRBJ1-2 TRBV24-1 CATSDTGTEVRGYTF TGTGCCACCAGTGACACCGGGACAGAGGTTAGGGGCTACACCTTC
14 . TRBD1 TRBJ2-7 TRBV25-1 CASTGGPRSYEQYF TGTGCCAGCACAGGGGGTCCCAGGAGCTACGAGCAGTACTTC
14 many . TRBJ2-5 TRBV2 CASSEIPSGETQYF TGTGCCAGCAGTGAAATCCCCTCGGGAGAGACCCAGTACTTC
14 . TRBD1 TRBJ2-5 TRBV15 CATSRITGVETQYF TGTGCCACCAGCAGAATAACAGGGGTGGAGACCCAGTACTTC
19 once . TRBJ2-7 TRBV5-1 CASSPDGMFRRRGSYEQYF TGCGCCAGCAGCCCGGACGGAATGTTCCGCCGGCGGGGCTCCTACGAGCAGTACTTC
14 . TRBD1 TRBJ1-4 TRBV7-6 CASSSQGQGEKLFF TGTGCCAGCAGCTCTCAGGGACAGGGGGAAAAATTGTTTTTT
16 few . TRBJ2-7 TRBV10-3 CAISESEQASRYEQYF TGTGCCATCAGTGAGTCCGAACAAGCGTCCCGATATGAGCAGTACTTC
13 . . TRBJ1-6 TRBV6-5 CASRSSYNSPLHF TGTGCCAGCAGGAGCTCCTATAATTCACCCCTCCACTTT
15 . TRBD1 TRBJ2-1 TRBV10-3 CAISNRDRGILEQFF TGTGCCATCAGCAACCGGGACAGGGGGATCTTGGAGCAGTTCTTC
14 . . TRBJ2-7 TRBV5-1 CASSFDSRNYEQYF TGCGCCAGCAGCTTTGATTCCAGGAACTACGAGCAGTACTTC
12 . TRBD1 TRBJ2-1 TRBV29-1 CSVGQAYNEQFF TGCAGCGTAGGACAGGCCTACAATGAGCAGTTCTTC
12 . TRBD1 TRBJ1-1 TRBV29-1 CSVWTGGTEAFF TGCAGCGTGTGGACAGGGGGCACTGAAGCTTTCTTT
15 . . TRBJ2-1 TRBV3-1/TRBV3-2 CASSQALVGRNEQFF TGTGCCAGCAGCCAAGCACTAGTAGGTCGGAATGAGCAGTTCTTC
13 . TRBD1 TRBJ1-6 TRBV6-5 CASGTGVNSPLHF TGTGCCAGCGGGACAGGGGTAAATTCACCCCTCCACTTT
16 . TRBD1 TRBJ1-6 TRBV9 CASSVEGASYNSPLHF TGTGCCAGCAGCGTAGAGGGGGCCAGCTATAATTCACCCCTCCACTTT
15 once . TRBJ1-2 TRBV18 CASSKQGGTNYGYTF TGTGCCAGCTCGAAACAGGGTGGGACAAACTATGGCTACACCTTC